This T cell receptor beta chain was sequenced for a study of blood T cell repertoires in COVID-19. Study-wide background: Spain, Italy and the United States supplied samples that represented acute and convalescent COVID-19. Sample material is recorded as cDNA or gDNA derived from T cells, B-cell-depleted T cells, or PBMCs.

In the source study's methods: Estimates of nucleated cell counts were drawn from the amplification of reference gene primers. Data came from immunoSEQ multiplex PCR; TCRdb stores just in-frame clones and leaves some out. Clonal size and the V and J genes are those of that table, whereas D and trimming came from the DNA. Among about 82,000 clones, 81% were seen once, and the ten largest hold over 35%. The CDR3 is 11 amino acids. Trimming took off 7 bases at V and 8 bases at J, with 8 bases between the two ends. CDR1 and CDR2 from the germline V gene are MNHNY and SVGAGI (reference sequence). This clonotype was obtained from a man aged 80 or over with acute or convalescent COVID-19. The chain joins TRBV6-6 to TRBJ1-4, with D maybe TRBD1 (6 bases). Sequencing used peripheral blood. In DNA, the CDR3 is TGTGCCAGCAATACAGGGGAAAAACTGTTTTTT. Its translation: CASNTGEKLFF.